The 3 T cell receptor beta chains below come from one sample, sequenced in a study of T cells in Graves' hyperthyroidism and ophthalmopathy. It was RNA transcripts that yielded the amplified TCR beta CDR3 regions. In the first-round RT-PCR of the TCR CDR3, the HTBI primer set was used. TCRdb recomputed calls from the multiplex PCR reads with MiXCR, one row per CDR3 protein. This sample yields 490,000 or so distinct CDR3 sequences, of which approximately 23% are seen a single time; approximately 49% belongs to the top ten. Source material: blood. The receptors shown here come from a woman aged 70-85 years with Graves' ophthalmopathy.

Ten or more counts support this clonotype. This chain connects TRBV12-3 or TRBV12-4 to TRBJ2-3, with a possible D match to TRBD1 (6 bases). This CDR3 comprises 12 residues. V lost 7 bases, J lost 7 bases, and 12 bases lay in between. The CDR3 loop reads CASNPQGHTQYF. The CDR3 nucleotides read TGTGCCAGCAATCCGCAGGGGCATACGCAGTATTTT.

The J gene is TRBJ1-2, the V gene TRBV20-1, with D tentatively TRBD1 (6 bases). The CDR3 extends over 16 amino acids. Germline CDR1 is DFQATT and CDR2 is SNEGSKA (reference sequence). Trimming removed 6 bases at V and 5 bases at J, with 25 bases between. CDR3 protein: CSAPKGSGGKGYGYTF. The CDR3 bases are TGCAGTGCCCCGAAAGGTTCCGGGGGCAAAGGGTATGGCTACACCTTC.

This chain connects TRBV6-5 to TRBJ1-6; 10 bases are shared with TRBD1. V lost 0 bases to trimming and J lost 2 bases; unmatched junction nucleotides: 10. Germline V gene sequence: CDR1 MNHEY, CDR2 SVGAGI. CDR3 length: 20 amino acids. CDR3 bases: TGTGCCAGCAGTTACTCGAAGGACAGGGGGGTGTCGGCCTATAATTCACCCCTCCACTTT. Translated: CASSYSKDRGVSAYNSPLHF.